This T cell receptor beta chain was profiled in a study of cytomegalovirus exposure and HLA in healthy donors. With respect to this clone: Its specificity is not known.

Everyone who donated was a healthy bone marrow donor. PCR used 60 Vbeta primers and 13 Jbeta primers. Generated by immunoSEQ multiplex PCR, the TCRdb table keeps only in-frame clones and is missing some. The sample yields some 190,000 clones, around 80% seen once. Study-wide findings and caveats: 164 TCR beta chains were listed as cytomegalovirus-associated. With later analysis, a missense DCLRE1C variant became linked to TCR beta V- and J-gene trimming.

The TCR originated in a man between 18 and 35 years old in good health and CMV-seronegative. Sequenced sample: PBMCs.

CDR3 in DNA: TGTGCCAGCAGTTACGGGGACACCCGCTCCTACGAGCAGTACTTC. It is translated as CASSYGDTRSYEQYF. This chain joins TRBV6-5 and TRBJ2-5; D is possibly TRBD1 (6 bases). Judging by the DNA end, TRBJ2-7 fits better; the J call may be wrong. This CDR3 contains 15 residues. CDR1 is MNHEY and CDR2 is SVGAGI in the germline V gene.